A single TCR beta chain is shown here with its context. The source of the sample is a study of blood T cell repertoires in COVID-19. The overall study: The origin of the acute and convalescent COVID-19 samples was the United States, Italy and Spain. Sources were T cells, B-cell-depleted T cells, or PBMCs; the material itself was cDNA or gDNA.

In germline, CDR1 is MNHEY, CDR2 SVGEGT. Unmatched junction bases numbered 3, after V lost 0 bases and J lost 1 base. The CDR3 covers 18 residues. TCRdb keeps only in-frame clones here, not all; method: immunoSEQ multiplex PCR. This sample has 250,000 or so clones, with around 86% found just once. This chain links TRBV6-2 or TRBV6-3 with TRBJ2-1; 13 positions agree with TRBD2. This clonotype was sampled from a woman in her 40s who had recovered from COVID-19. Sequenced material: peripheral blood. CDR3 sequence: CASSYSTSGRLSYNEQFF. In DNA form, the CDR3 reads TGTGCCAGCAGTTACTCGACTAGCGGGAGGTTGTCCTACAATGAGCAGTTCTTC.